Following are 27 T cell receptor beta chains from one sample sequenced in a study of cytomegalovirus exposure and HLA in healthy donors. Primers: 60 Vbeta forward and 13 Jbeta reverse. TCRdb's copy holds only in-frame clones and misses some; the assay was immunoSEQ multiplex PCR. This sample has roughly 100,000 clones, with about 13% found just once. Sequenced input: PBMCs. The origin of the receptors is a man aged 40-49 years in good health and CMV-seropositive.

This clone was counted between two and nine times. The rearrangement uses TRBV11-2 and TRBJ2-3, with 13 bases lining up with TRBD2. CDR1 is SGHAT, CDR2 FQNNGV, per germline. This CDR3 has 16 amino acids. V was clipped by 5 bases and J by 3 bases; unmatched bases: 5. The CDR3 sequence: CASSRGLAGMTDTQYF. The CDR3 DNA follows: TGTGCCAGCAGCCGGGGACTAGCGGGAATGACAGATACGCAGTATTTT.

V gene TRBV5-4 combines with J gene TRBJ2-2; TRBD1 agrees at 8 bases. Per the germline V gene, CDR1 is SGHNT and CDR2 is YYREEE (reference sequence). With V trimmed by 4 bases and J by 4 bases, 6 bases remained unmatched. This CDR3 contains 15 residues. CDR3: CASSKGQVGTGELFF. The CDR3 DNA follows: TGTGCCAGCAGCAAGGGACAGGTGGGCACCGGGGAGCTGTTTTTT. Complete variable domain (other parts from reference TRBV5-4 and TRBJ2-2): ETGVTQSPTHLIKTRGQQVTLRCSSQSGHNTVSWYQQALGQGPQFIFQYYREEENGRGNFPPRFSGLQFPNYSSELNVNALELDDSALYLCASSKGQVGTGELFFGEGSRLTVL.

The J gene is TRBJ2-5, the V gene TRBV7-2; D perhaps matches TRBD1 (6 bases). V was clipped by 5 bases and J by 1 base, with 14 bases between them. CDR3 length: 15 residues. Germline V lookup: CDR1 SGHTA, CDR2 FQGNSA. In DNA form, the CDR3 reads TGTGCCAGCAGCACGTTTAGGGGGTTCCAAGAGACCCAGTACTTC. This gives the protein CASSTFRGFQETQYF.

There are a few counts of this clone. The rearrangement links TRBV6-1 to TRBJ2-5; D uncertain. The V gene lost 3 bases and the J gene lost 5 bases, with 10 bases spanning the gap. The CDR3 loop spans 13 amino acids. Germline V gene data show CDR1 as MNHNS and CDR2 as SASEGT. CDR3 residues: CASSDAERETQYF. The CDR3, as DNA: TGTGCCAGCAGTGATGCGGAGAGGGAGACCCAGTACTTC.

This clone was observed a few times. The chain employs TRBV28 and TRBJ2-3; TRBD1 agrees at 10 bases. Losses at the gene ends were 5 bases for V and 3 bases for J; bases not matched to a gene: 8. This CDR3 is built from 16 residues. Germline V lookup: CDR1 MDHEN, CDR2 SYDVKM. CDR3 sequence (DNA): TGTGCCAGCAGTCCTCCCGGGACAGGGGTTACAGATACGCAGTATTTT. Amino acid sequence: CASSPPGTGVTDTQYF.

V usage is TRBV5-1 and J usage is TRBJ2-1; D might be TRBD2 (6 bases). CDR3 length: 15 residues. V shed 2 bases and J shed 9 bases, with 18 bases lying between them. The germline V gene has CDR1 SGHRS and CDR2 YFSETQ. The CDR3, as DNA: TGCGCCAGCAGCTTCTGGAGACTAGATTTCGTTGAGCAGTTCTTC. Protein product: CASSFWRLDFVEQFF. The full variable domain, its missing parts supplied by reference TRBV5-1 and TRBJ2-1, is KAGVTQTPRYLIKTRGQQVTLSCSPISGHRSVSWYQQTPGQGLQFLFEYFSETQRNKGNFPGRFSGRQFSNSRSEMNVSTLELGDSALYLCASSFWRLDFVEQFFGPGTRLTVL.

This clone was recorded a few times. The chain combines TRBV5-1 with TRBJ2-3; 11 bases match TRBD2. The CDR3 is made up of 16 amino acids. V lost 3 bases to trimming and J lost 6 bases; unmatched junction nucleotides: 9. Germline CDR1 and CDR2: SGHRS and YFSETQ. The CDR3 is CASSSKTSGVGDTQYF. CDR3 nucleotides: TGCGCCAGCAGCTCTAAGACTAGCGGGGTCGGGGATACGCAGTATTTT.

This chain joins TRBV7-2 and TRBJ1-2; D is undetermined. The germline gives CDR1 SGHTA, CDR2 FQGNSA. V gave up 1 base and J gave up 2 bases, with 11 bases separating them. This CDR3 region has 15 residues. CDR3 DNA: TGTGCCAGCAGCTTAGAAATGGGCACCAACTATGGCTACACCTTC. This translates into CASSLEMGTNYGYTF.

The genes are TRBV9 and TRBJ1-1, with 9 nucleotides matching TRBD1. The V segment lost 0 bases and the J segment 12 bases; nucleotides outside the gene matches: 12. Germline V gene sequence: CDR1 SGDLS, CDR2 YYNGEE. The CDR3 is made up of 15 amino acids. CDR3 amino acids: CASSVEEGGTGPTFF. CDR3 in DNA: TGTGCCAGCAGCGTAGAGGAGGGGGGGACAGGGCCAACTTTCTTT.

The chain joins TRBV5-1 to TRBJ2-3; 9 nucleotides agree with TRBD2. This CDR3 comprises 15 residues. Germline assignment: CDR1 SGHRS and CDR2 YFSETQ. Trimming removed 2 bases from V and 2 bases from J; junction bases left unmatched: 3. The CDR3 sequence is CASSFLAGPTDTQYF. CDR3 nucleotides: TGCGCCAGCAGCTTTCTAGCGGGGCCCACAGATACGCAGTATTTT.

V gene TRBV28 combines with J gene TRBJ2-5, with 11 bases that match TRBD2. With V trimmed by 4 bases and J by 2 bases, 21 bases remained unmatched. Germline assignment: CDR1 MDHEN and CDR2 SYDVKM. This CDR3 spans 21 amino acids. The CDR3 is CASSSHPWTGTSGGVQETQYF. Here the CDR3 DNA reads TGTGCCAGCAGTTCCCACCCCTGGACAGGGACTAGCGGAGGGGTTCAAGAGACCCAGTACTTC. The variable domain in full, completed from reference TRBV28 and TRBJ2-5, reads DVKVTQSSRYLVKRTGEKVFLECVQDMDHENMFWYRQDPGLGLRLIYFSYDVKMKEKGDIPEGYSVSREKKERFSLILESASTNQTSMYLCASSSHPWTGTSGGVQETQYFGPGTRLLVL.

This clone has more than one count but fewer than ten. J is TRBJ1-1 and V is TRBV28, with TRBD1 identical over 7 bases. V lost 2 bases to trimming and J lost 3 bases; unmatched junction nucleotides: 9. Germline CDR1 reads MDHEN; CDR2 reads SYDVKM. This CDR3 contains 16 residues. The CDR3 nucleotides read TGTGCCAGCAGTTTAGGGCCGGGCAGGGGGGACACTGAAGCTTTCTTT. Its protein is CASSLGPGRGDTEAFF.

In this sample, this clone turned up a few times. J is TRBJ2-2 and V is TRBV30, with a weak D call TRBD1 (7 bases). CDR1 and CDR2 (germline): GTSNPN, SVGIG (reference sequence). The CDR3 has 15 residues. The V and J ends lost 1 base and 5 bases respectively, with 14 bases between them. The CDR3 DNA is TGTGCCTGGAGTGGGGGGCCAGGGGGGACCGGGGAGCTGTTTTTT. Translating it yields CAWSGGPGGTGELFF.

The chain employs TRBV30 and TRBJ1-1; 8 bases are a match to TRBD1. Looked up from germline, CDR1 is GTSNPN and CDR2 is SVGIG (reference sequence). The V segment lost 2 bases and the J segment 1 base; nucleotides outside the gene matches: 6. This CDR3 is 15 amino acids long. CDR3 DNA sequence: TGTGCCTGGAGTCTGAACAGGGGGGGGAACACTGAAGCTTTCTTT. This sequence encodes CAWSLNRGGNTEAFF.

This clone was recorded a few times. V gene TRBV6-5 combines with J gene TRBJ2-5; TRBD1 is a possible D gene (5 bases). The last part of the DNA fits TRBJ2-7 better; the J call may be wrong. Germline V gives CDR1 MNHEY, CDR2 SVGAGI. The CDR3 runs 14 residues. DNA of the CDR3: TGTGCCAGCAGTTACGAATACAGGACGGGCGAGCAGTACTTC. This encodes CASSYEYRTGEQYF.

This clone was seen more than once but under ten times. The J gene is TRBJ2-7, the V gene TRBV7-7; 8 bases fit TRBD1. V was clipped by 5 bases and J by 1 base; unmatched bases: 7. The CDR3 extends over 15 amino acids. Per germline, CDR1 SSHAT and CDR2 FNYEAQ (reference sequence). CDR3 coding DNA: TGTGCCAGCAGCACAGGGACAGGCGAATCCTACGAGCAGTACTTC. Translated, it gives CASSTGTGESYEQYF.

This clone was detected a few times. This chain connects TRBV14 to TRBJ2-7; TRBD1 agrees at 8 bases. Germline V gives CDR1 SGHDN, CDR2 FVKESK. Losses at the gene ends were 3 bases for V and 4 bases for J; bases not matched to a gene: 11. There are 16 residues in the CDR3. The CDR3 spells CASSQPRAGGFYEQYF. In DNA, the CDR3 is TGTGCCAGCAGCCAGCCCCGGGCAGGGGGCTTTTACGAGCAGTACTTC.

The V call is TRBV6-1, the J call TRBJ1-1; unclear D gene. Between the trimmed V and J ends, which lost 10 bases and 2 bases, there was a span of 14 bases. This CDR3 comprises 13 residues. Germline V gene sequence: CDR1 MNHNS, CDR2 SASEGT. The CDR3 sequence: CATKWEPNTEAFF. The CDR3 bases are TGTGCCACCAAATGGGAGCCTAACACTGAAGCTTTCTTT.

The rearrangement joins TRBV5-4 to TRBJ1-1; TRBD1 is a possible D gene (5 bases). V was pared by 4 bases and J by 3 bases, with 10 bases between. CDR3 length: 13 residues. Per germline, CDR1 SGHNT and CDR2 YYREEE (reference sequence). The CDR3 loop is CASSSRVDTEAFF. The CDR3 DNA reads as TGTGCCAGCAGCAGCAGGGTGGACACTGAAGCTTTCTTT. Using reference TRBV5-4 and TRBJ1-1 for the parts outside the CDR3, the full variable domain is ETGVTQSPTHLIKTRGQQVTLRCSSQSGHNTVSWYQQALGQGPQFIFQYYREEENGRGNFPPRFSGLQFPNYSSELNVNALELDDSALYLCASSSRVDTEAFFGQGTRLTVV.

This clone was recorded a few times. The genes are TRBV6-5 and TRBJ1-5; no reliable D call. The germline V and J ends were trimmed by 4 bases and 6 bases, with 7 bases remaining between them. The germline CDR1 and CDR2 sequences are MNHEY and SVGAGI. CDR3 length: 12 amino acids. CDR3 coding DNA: TGTGCCAGCAGTTCTGGTAGTCAGCCCCAGCATTTT. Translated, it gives CASSSGSQPQHF.

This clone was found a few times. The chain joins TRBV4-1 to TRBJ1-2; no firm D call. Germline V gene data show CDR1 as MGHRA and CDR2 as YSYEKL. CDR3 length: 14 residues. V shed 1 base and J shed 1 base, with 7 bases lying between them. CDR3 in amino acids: CASSQGSRNYGYTF. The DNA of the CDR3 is TGCGCCAGCAGCCAAGGTTCCCGTAACTATGGCTACACCTTC.

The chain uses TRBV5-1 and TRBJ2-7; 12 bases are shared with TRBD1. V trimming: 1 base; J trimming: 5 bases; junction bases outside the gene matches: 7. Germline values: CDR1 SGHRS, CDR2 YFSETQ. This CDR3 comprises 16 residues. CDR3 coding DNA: TGCGCCAGCAGCTTGATCCCGGGACAGGGGGCACACGAGCAGTACTTC. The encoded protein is CASSLIPGQGAHEQYF. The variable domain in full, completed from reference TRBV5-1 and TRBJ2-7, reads KAGVTQTPRYLIKTRGQQVTLSCSPISGHRSVSWYQQTPGQGLQFLFEYFSETQRNKGNFPGRFSGRQFSNSRSEMNVSTLELGDSALYLCASSLIPGQGAHEQYFGPGTRLTVT.

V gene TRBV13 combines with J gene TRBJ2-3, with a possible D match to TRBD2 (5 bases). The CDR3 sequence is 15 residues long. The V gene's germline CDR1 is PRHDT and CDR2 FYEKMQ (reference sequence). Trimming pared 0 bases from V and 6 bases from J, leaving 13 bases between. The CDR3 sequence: CASSLGGPPGDTQYF. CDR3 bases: TGTGCCAGCAGCTTAGGCGGACCGCCGGGGGATACGCAGTATTTT.

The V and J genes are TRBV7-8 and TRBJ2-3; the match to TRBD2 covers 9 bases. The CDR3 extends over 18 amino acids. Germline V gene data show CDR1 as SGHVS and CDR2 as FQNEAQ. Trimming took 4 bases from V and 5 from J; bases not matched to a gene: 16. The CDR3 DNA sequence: TGTGCCAGCAGCTCCGGGGAGGGAGCGGGAGGATCAGGAGATACGCAGTATTTT. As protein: CASSSGEGAGGSGDTQYF. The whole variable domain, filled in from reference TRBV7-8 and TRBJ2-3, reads GAGVSQSPRYKVAKRGQDVALRCDPISGHVSLFWYQQALGQGPEFLTYFQNEAQLDKSGLPSDRFFAERPEGSVSTLKIQRTQQEDSAVYLCASSSGEGAGGSGDTQYFGPGTRLTVL.

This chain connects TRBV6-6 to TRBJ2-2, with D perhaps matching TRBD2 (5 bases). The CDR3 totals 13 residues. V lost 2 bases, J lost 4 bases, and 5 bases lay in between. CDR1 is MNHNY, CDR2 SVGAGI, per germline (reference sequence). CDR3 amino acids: CASSYGGTGELFF. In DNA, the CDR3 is TGTGCCAGCAGTTACGGAGGCACCGGGGAGCTGTTTTTT.

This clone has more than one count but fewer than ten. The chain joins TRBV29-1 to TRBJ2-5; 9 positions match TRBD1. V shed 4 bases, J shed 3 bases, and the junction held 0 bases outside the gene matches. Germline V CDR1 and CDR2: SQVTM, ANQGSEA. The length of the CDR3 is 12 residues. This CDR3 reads CSVGDREETQYF. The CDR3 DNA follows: TGCAGCGTTGGGGACAGGGAAGAGACCCAGTACTTC.

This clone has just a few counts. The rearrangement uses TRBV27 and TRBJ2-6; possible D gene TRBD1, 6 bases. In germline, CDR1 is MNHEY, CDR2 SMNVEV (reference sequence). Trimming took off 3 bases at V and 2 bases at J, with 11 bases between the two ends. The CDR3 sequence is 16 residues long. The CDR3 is CASSFRQAPGANVLTF. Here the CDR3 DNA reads TGTGCCAGCAGTTTCCGACAGGCGCCTGGGGCCAACGTCCTGACTTTC.